These 28 T cell receptor beta chains were all obtained from the same sample, sequenced in a study of shared clonotypes between healthy human individuals. Clones were sequenced by immunoSEQ multiplex PCR, and TCRdb holds only the in-frame ones, with some missing. The sample contains about 660,000 clones, around 72% of which appear only once. Sequences were obtained from memory CD4+ T cells sorted from blood. Stated subset: CD45RA-negative fraction. The receptors here all came from a woman in her twenties or thirties in good health.

The chain carries TRBV18 and TRBJ1-1; D remains ambiguous. Germline assignment: CDR1 KGHSH and CDR2 LQKENI. This CDR3 region has 14 residues. Trimming took off 1 base at V and 6 bases at J, with 12 bases between the two ends. Here the CDR3 DNA reads TGTGCCAGCTCACCACGAAGGGATACCCCTGAAGCTTTCTTT. Translating gives CASSPRRDTPEAFF. The whole variable domain, filled in from reference TRBV18 and TRBJ1-1, reads NAGVMQNPRHLVRRRGQEARLRCSPMKGHSHVYWYRQLPEEGLKFMVYLQKENIIDESGMPKERFSAEFPKEGPSILRIQQVVRGDSAAYFCASSPRRDTPEAFFGQGTRLTVV.

The V gene is TRBV5-6, the J gene TRBJ1-2; 11 bases fit TRBD1. The CDR3 has 14 amino acids. Germline V gene lookup returns CDR1 SGHDT and CDR2 YYEEEE. Germline trimming cut 8 bases from V and 8 bases from J; bases unmatched to any gene: 11. CDR3 amino acids: CARGQGALLGGYTF. The DNA of the CDR3 is TGTGCCAGAGGACAGGGGGCCCTCCTTGGAGGCTACACCTTC.

The chain is built from TRBV19 and TRBJ1-5; possible D gene TRBD1, 6 bases. V was shortened by 5 bases and J by 7 bases, with 12 bases between the two germline ends. The germline V gene has CDR1 LNHDA and CDR2 SQIVND (reference sequence). The CDR3 is made up of 13 amino acids. CDR3 in amino acids: CASSLNRDQPQHF. In DNA form, the CDR3 reads TGTGCCAGTAGTCTTAACAGGGACCAGCCCCAGCATTTT.

The chain couples TRBV7-3 to TRBJ2-3, with D perhaps matching TRBD1 or TRBD2 (5 bases each). Germline CDR1 SGHTA, CDR2 FQGTGA. The CDR3 runs to 14 residues. V was pared by 5 bases and J by 4 bases, with 13 bases between. The chain's CDR3 is CASSPRGESDTQYF. The CDR3, as DNA: TGTGCCAGCAGCCCCCGAGGGGAGTCAGATACGCAGTATTTT.

This sequence joins TRBV29-1 and TRBJ1-2, with unresolved D. Deletions cut 3 bases from V and 7 bases from J, with 12 bases between. The CDR3 runs 12 residues. CDR1 is SQVTM, CDR2 ANQGSEA, per germline. CDR3 DNA: TGCAGCGTTGACTTAGCAGGAGGTGGCTACACCTTC. It translates to CSVDLAGGGYTF.

DNA for the CDR3: TGTGCCAGTAGGCCGACAGTTGCTGGAGCTGAAGCTTTCTTT. Amino acid sequence: CASRPTVAGAEAFF. The rearrangement joins TRBV19 to TRBJ1-1; TRBD1 might be the D (5 bases). CDR3 length: 14 residues. Germline values: CDR1 LNHDA, CDR2 SQIVND (reference sequence). The germline V and J ends were trimmed by 6 bases and 6 bases, with 17 bases remaining between them. The whole variable domain, filled in from reference TRBV19 and TRBJ1-1, reads DGGITQSPKYLFRKEGQNVTLSCEQNLNHDAMYWYRQDPGQGLRLIYYSQIVNDFQKGDIAEGYSVSREKKESFPLTVTSAQKNPTAFYLCASRPTVAGAEAFFGQGTRLTVV.

This clone was recorded at least ten times. V usage is TRBV30 and J usage is TRBJ2-7, with 10 bases that match TRBD2. The CDR3 is 15 residues long. Germline V gene sequence: CDR1 GTSNPN, CDR2 SVGIG (reference sequence). With V trimmed by 4 bases and J by 7 bases, 13 bases remained unmatched. The DNA for the CDR3 is TGTGCCTGGACTAGCGGGAGTACTTCCCGCGGTGAGCAGTACTTC. It is translated as CAWTSGSTSRGEQYF.

This chain joins TRBV5-4 and TRBJ2-2; 9 bases map to TRBD2. Germline V gene lookup returns CDR1 SGHNT and CDR2 YYREEE (reference sequence). The CDR3 is 16 residues long. J gave up 3 bases and V 5 bases, and 8 bases lay outside the gene matches. The DNA of the CDR3 is TGTGCCAGCAGGTCGGGGCTAGCGGGATACACCGGGGAGCTGTTTTTT. Protein: CASRSGLAGYTGELFF. The whole variable domain, remainder taken from reference TRBV5-4 and TRBJ2-2, is ETGVTQSPTHLIKTRGQQVTLRCSSQSGHNTVSWYQQALGQGPQFIFQYYREEENGRGNFPPRFSGLQFPNYSSELNVNALELDDSALYLCASRSGLAGYTGELFFGEGSRLTVL.

The chain has TRBV5-1 and TRBJ1-2; possibly TRBD1 for D (6 bases). Trimming shortened V by 2 bases and J by 4 bases, and 9 bases separated the two germline ends. CDR1 and CDR2 from the germline V gene are SGHRS and YFSETQ. The CDR3 totals 13 residues. Here the CDR3 DNA reads TGCGCCAGCAGCTTTGACAGGATCTATGGCTACACCTTC. Protein: CASSFDRIYGYTF.

This sequence joins TRBV19 and TRBJ1-5; the match to TRBD1 covers 7 bases. CDR1 and CDR2 (germline): LNHDA, SQIVND (reference sequence). The V gene end was trimmed by 7 bases and the J gene end by 4 bases; junction bases not matched to a gene: 10. The CDR3 consists of 15 residues. The CDR3 region is CASTDDRARNQPQHF. The CDR3 nucleotides read TGTGCCAGTACCGATGACAGGGCACGAAATCAGCCCCAGCATTTT.

The table lists this clone with a few counts. The V call is TRBV28, the J call TRBJ2-7; D call uncertain. The CDR3 length is 13 residues. Germline values: CDR1 MDHEN, CDR2 SYDVKM. V shed 3 bases and J shed 3 bases, with 9 bases lying between them. CDR3 sequence reads: CASSFSDRYEQYF. DNA for the CDR3: TGTGCCAGCAGTTTCTCGGACCGCTACGAGCAGTACTTC.

The J gene is TRBJ1-2, the V gene TRBV10-3; no clear D gene. Trimming shortened V by 3 bases and J by 8 bases, and 13 bases separated the two germline ends. Germline V lookup: CDR1 ENHRY, CDR2 SYGVKD. The CDR3 covers 13 residues. CDR3 loop: CAISEFGEYGYTF. Written as DNA, the CDR3 is TGTGCCATCAGTGAATTCGGGGAATACGGCTACACCTTC.

The chain combines TRBV19 with TRBJ2-2; 7 bases map to TRBD2. With V trimmed by 6 bases and J by 3 bases, 4 bases remained unmatched. The length of the CDR3 is 14 residues. Germline V lookup: CDR1 LNHDA, CDR2 SQIVND (reference sequence). The CDR3: CASSSSGYTGELFF. DNA of the CDR3: TGTGCCAGTAGCTCTAGCGGATACACCGGGGAGCTGTTTTTT.

The gene calls are TRBV18 and TRBJ1-1, with a weak D call TRBD1 (5 bases). V was shortened by 6 bases and J by 1 base, with 12 bases between the two germline ends. Germline CDR1 and CDR2: KGHSH and LQKENI. The CDR3 length is 14 residues. CDR3 in amino acids: CASSALQENTEAFF. In nucleotides, the CDR3 is TGTGCCAGCTCCGCCTTACAGGAGAACACTGAAGCTTTCTTT.

The V gene is TRBV18, the J gene TRBJ1-1; perhaps TRBD1 as D (5 bases). The ends were cut back, 3 bases at V and 7 bases at J, with 15 bases in the middle. CDR1 is KGHSH and CDR2 is LQKENI in the germline V gene. CDR3 size: 14 residues. CDR3 DNA: TGTGCCAGCTCACCCGGGACCCTCTATAATGAAGCTTTCTTT. It yields the protein CASSPGTLYNEAFF.

Concerning this clone: This sample includes further DNA sequences coding for the same CDR3. J is TRBJ1-5 and V is TRBV5-1; no firm D call. In germline, CDR1 is SGHRS, CDR2 YFSETQ. Trimming took off 0 bases at V and 0 bases at J, with 4 bases between the two ends. CDR3 length: 14 residues. CDR3 nucleotides: TGCGCCAGCAGCTTGGAGGGTAGCAATCAGCCCCAGCATTTT. It is translated as CASSLEGSNQPQHF.

The chain combines TRBV5-4 with TRBJ1-2; no clear D. Germline V gives CDR1 SGHNT, CDR2 YYREEE (reference sequence). The CDR3 covers 13 residues. The V gene lost 4 bases and the J gene lost 4 bases, with 11 bases spanning the gap. This CDR3 is CASSTGGSYGYTF. The CDR3 region has the DNA TGTGCCAGCAGCACTGGCGGTTCCTATGGCTACACCTTC. Using reference TRBV5-4 and TRBJ1-2 for the parts outside the CDR3, the full variable domain is ETGVTQSPTHLIKTRGQQVTLRCSSQSGHNTVSWYQQALGQGPQFIFQYYREEENGRGNFPPRFSGLQFPNYSSELNVNALELDDSALYLCASSTGGSYGYTFGSGTRLTVV.

This chain uses TRBV25-1 with TRBJ1-2; D unresolved. This CDR3 is built from 13 residues. V lost 6 bases, J lost 6 bases, and 14 bases lay in between. The germline CDR1 and CDR2 sequences are MGHDK and SYGVNS. The CDR3 DNA reads TGTGCCAGCAGCGAGAAGATTGGGAATGGCTACACCTTC. Translating gives CASSEKIGNGYTF.

This clone was found a few times. The chain is built from TRBV28 and TRBJ1-2; TRBD1 is a possible D gene (6 bases). This CDR3 is 13 amino acids long. In germline, CDR1 is MDHEN, CDR2 SYDVKM. V was pared by 5 bases and J by 4 bases, with 11 bases between. In DNA, the CDR3 is TGTGCCAGCAGTCCTTGGGGGGCCTATGGCTACACCTTC. It is translated as CASSPWGAYGYTF.

The chain recombines TRBV5-6 with TRBJ2-1, with D tentatively TRBD2 (6 bases). The CDR3 has 15 amino acids. Germline lookup yields CDR1 SGHDT and CDR2 YYEEEE. The V gene lost 5 bases and the J gene lost 7 bases, with 19 bases spanning the gap. Here the CDR3 reads CASRKGSSDWNEQFF. The CDR3 DNA is TGTGCCAGCAGAAAGGGGTCTAGCGATTGGAATGAGCAGTTCTTC. Combining the CDR3 with reference TRBV5-6 and TRBJ2-1 gives the whole variable domain DAGVTQSPTHLIKTRGQQVTLRCSPKSGHDTVSWYQQALGQGPQFIFQYYEEEERQRGNFPDRFSGHQFPNYSSELNVNALLLGDSALYLCASRKGSSDWNEQFFGPGTRLTVL.

V and J are TRBV6-5 and TRBJ2-3, with a tentative D call TRBD2 (6 bases). The CDR3 has 15 amino acids. V was trimmed by 2 bases and J by 2 bases, leaving 11 bases between them. Germline V CDR1 and CDR2: MNHEY, SVGAGI. CDR3 nucleotide sequence: TGTGCCAGCAGTTACGGGACTTGGCACACAGATACGCAGTATTTT. Its translation: CASSYGTWHTDTQYF.

The chain joins TRBV19 to TRBJ1-1; the D is unclear. The germline V gene has CDR1 LNHDA and CDR2 SQIVND (reference sequence). This CDR3 contains 13 residues. The V end was cut by 0 bases, the J end by 7 bases, with 9 bases between. CDR3 loop: CASSIEVQLEAFF. CDR3 nucleotide sequence: TGTGCCAGTAGTATAGAAGTGCAGCTTGAAGCTTTCTTT.

The chain is built from TRBV2 and TRBJ2-1, with 9 nucleotides matching TRBD2. The CDR3 has 15 amino acids. V dropped 6 bases and J dropped 6; count of bases not matched to a gene: 9. Germline CDR1 reads SNHLY; CDR2 reads FYNNEI. The CDR3 region has the DNA TGTGCCAGCAGCGATGTACTGGGACTAGCCAATGAGCAGTTCTTC. Its translation is CASSDVLGLANEQFF.

This clone appeared many times. In DNA, the CDR3 is TGTGCCAGCAGCCCCCCGAGACTAGCAGAAGCCAAAAACATTCAGTACTTC. Translating gives CASSPPRLAEAKNIQYF. The V and J genes are TRBV2 and TRBJ2-4; 7 bases agree with TRBD2. The V segment lost 6 bases and the J segment 0 bases; nucleotides outside the gene matches: 11. This CDR3 is built from 17 residues. Germline V CDR1 and CDR2: SNHLY, FYNNEI.

V and J are TRBV7-2 and TRBJ2-7; 11 bases agree with TRBD1. There are 14 residues in the CDR3. V shed 3 bases, J shed 5 bases, and the junction held 3 bases outside the gene matches. Germline V gene lookup returns CDR1 SGHTA and CDR2 FQGNSA. CDR3 residues: CASSFWTGGNEQYF. In DNA form, the CDR3 reads TGTGCCAGCAGCTTTTGGACAGGGGGCAACGAGCAGTACTTC. The full variable domain, in which reference TRBV7-2 and TRBJ2-7 provide the parts outside the CDR3, is GAGVSQSPSNKVTEKGKDVELRCDPISGHTALYWYRQSLGQGLEFLIYFQGNSAPDKSGLPSDRFSAERTGGSVSTLTIQRTQQEDSAVYLCASSFWTGGNEQYFGPGTRLTVT.

The chain combines TRBV6-1 with TRBJ1-2; D is possibly TRBD1 (6 bases). V lost 3 bases and J lost 7, with 15 bases in between. This CDR3 contains 14 residues. Germline loops: CDR1 MNHNS, CDR2 SASEGT. The CDR3 here is CASSDLGGSSGYTF. CDR3 coding DNA: TGTGCCAGCAGTGATCTGGGGGGCTCTAGTGGCTACACCTTC.

This chain links TRBV28 with TRBJ2-7; the D gene is possibly TRBD1 (7 bases). Germline V gene lookup returns CDR1 MDHEN and CDR2 SYDVKM. V dropped 3 bases and J dropped 4 bases, with 13 bases sitting between them. The CDR3 totals 14 residues. Here the CDR3 DNA reads TGTGCCAGCAGTTTGAGGAGGGGGCCTTACGAGCAGTACTTC. Amino acids: CASSLRRGPYEQYF.

The chain employs TRBV30 and TRBJ2-7; D might be TRBD2 (5 bases). V lost 4 bases and J lost 3, with 16 bases in between. Per germline, CDR1 GTSNPN and CDR2 SVGIG (reference sequence). The CDR3 covers 14 residues. CDR3 DNA: TGTGCCTGGACGTCCGGAGGTCAGAACTACGAGCAGTACTTC. Encoded protein: CAWTSGGQNYEQYF.